This note documents a single TCR beta chain sequence. Its antigen remains unidentified. This entry belongs to a study of cytomegalovirus exposure and HLA in healthy donors. Study-wide background: HLA-typed donors were the source of 83 million or so unique TCRs, which an early data release held.

Healthy donors of bone marrow made up the group. The PCR made use of 60 Vbeta and 13 Jbeta primers. Produced via immunoSEQ multiplex PCR; TCRdb's table is partial and in-frame only. The sample records nearly 200,000 clones, about four fifths being singletons. Study observations and caveats: It was reported in a later analysis that an Asian-associated ancestry cluster showed fewer N-insertions than the roughly 710-donor mean.

The germline gives CDR1 LGHNA, CDR2 YSLEER. The CDR3 runs to 16 residues. Trimming removed 0 bases from V and 0 bases from J, with 8 bases in between. Sequencing input: PBMCs. The sequence was collected from a male donor in good health and CMV-seropositive. The V call is TRBV4-3, the J call TRBJ1-4, with a tentative D call TRBD1 (5 bases). CDR3 nucleotides: TGCGCCAGCAGCCAAGAAACGGGGGCAACTAATGAAAAACTGTTTTTT. The encoded protein is CASSQETGATNEKLFF.